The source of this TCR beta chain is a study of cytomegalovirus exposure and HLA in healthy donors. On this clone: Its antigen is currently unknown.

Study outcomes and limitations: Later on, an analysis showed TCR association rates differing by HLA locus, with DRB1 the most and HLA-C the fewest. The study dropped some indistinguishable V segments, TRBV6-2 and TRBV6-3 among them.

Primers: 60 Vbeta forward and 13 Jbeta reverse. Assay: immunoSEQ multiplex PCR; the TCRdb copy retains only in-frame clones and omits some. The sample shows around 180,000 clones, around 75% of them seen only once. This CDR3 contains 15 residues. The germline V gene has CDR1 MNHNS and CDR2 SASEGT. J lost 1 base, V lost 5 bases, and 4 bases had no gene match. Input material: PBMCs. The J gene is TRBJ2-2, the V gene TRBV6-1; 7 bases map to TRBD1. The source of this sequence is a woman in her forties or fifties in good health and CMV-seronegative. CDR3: CASSLRTGNTGELFF. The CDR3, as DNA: TGTGCCAGCAGTTTGAGGACAGGGAACACCGGGGAGCTGTTTTTT.